This T cell receptor beta chain is drawn from a study of T cell responses to AZD1222 COVID-19 vaccine. Study-wide findings and caveats: It was only a handful of AZD1222 recipients who were seropositive at baseline. Donors, mostly white British, included more females; clonal diversity was possibly underestimated.

The data were produced by immunoSEQ multiplex PCR, yet TCRdb's version contains in-frame clones alone and is incomplete. The sample lists 70,000 to 90,000 clones; more than 75% were seen once. Remarks on this clone: Its specificity is not known.

Between the trimmed V and J ends, which lost 4 bases and 4 bases, there was a span of 10 bases. The CDR3 runs 13 residues. CDR1 is KGHSH, CDR2 LQKENI, per germline. The starting material was peripheral blood, obtained on day 0 of AZD1222 vaccination. The TCR originated in an adult in good health. The chain couples TRBV18 to TRBJ1-1; no firm D call. CDR3 in amino acids: CASSQNVGTEAFF. The CDR3, as DNA: TGTGCCAGCTCACAAAACGTGGGCACTGAAGCTTTCTTT.